These 13 T cell receptor beta chains came from one sample sequenced in a study of neoadjuvant anti-PD-1 for oral cavity cancer. Sequencing used immunoSEQ multiplex PCR; TCRdb keeps in-frame clones, though not all of them. The repertoire has roughly 7,000 clones, around 60% of them found once; the top ten carry 6.3%. Sample: tumor tissue, taken before nivolumab (anti-PD-1) treatment. The receptors were gathered from a person aged 35 to 85 with oral cavity squamous cell carcinoma.

The V call is TRBV29-1, the J call TRBJ2-3; TRBD2 agrees at 10 bases. Trimming took 4 bases from V and 7 from J; bases not matched to a gene: 5. The germline V gene encodes CDR1 SQVTM and CDR2 ANQGSEA. The CDR3 contains 13 residues. CDR3 sequence: CSVVGLAENTQYF. CDR3 bases: TGCAGCGTTGTAGGACTAGCGGAGAATACGCAGTATTTT.

The chain couples TRBV27 to TRBJ2-7; TRBD1 matches at 7 bases. After removal of 4 bases from V and 3 bases from J, the junction contained 12 bases not matched to a gene. Looked up from germline, CDR1 is MNHEY and CDR2 is SMNVEV (reference sequence). This CDR3 region has 16 residues. CDR3 in amino acids: CASSSTTGFNSYEQYF. In DNA, the CDR3 is TGTGCCAGCAGTTCCACGACAGGGTTTAATAGCTACGAGCAGTACTTC.

This chain connects TRBV30 to TRBJ1-2, with 7 positions matching TRBD1. Germline lookup yields CDR1 GTSNPN and CDR2 SVGIG (reference sequence). V lost 0 bases to trimming and J lost 3 bases; unmatched junction nucleotides: 7. The length of the CDR3 is 15 residues. CDR3 region: CAWSVSGTDDYGYTF. CDR3 coding DNA: TGTGCCTGGAGTGTAAGTGGGACAGACGACTATGGCTACACCTTC.

This clone was seen only a few times. This rearrangement joins TRBV5-4 to TRBJ2-7, with 8 bases identical to TRBD1. This CDR3 is 15 amino acids long. Trimming cost V 2 bases and J 5 bases; bases outside gene matches: 9. Germline V CDR1 and CDR2: SGHNT, YYREEE (reference sequence). CDR3 in DNA: TGTGCCAGCAGCTTTGCAGGGGGCGCTTCCAACGAGCAGTACTTC. It translates to CASSFAGGASNEQYF.

The genes are TRBV7-2 and TRBJ1-4, with D possibly matching TRBD1 (6 bases). This CDR3 contains 14 residues. Germline CDR1 SGHTA, CDR2 FQGNSA. Deletions cut 0 bases from V and 7 bases from J, with 9 bases between. The CDR3: CASSLAGAGEKLFF. CDR3 nucleotide sequence: TGTGCCAGCAGCTTAGCGGGGGCAGGTGAAAAACTGTTTTTT.

This chain joins TRBV27 and TRBJ1-6; D uncertain. V lost 3 bases and J 14 bases, leaving 11 bases between the germline ends. The V gene's germline CDR1 is MNHEY and CDR2 SMNVEV (reference sequence). The CDR3 runs to 12 residues. The CDR3 here is CASSFWREALHF. The CDR3 DNA follows: TGTGCCAGCAGTTTTTGGCGGGAGGCCCTCCACTTT.

This clone has only one observation. The rearrangement joins TRBV19 to TRBJ2-7; D uncertain. This CDR3 region has 12 residues. V was pared by 8 bases and J by 7 bases, with 15 bases between. Germline V gene lookup returns CDR1 LNHDA and CDR2 SQIVND (reference sequence). The CDR3 region is CASGDGSWEQYF. As DNA, the CDR3 is TGTGCCAGTGGAGACGGCTCTTGGGAGCAGTACTTC.

In its sample, this clone was seen a few times. This chain connects TRBV2 to TRBJ1-2, with D tentatively TRBD1 (6 bases). The germline CDR1 and CDR2 sequences are SNHLY and FYNNEI. This CDR3 comprises 15 residues. Deletions cut 3 bases from V and 4 bases from J, with 15 bases between. CDR3 DNA sequence: TGTGCCAGCAGTGAGGTGGGGGCGCTCGGCTATGGCTACACCTTC. This codes for CASSEVGALGYGYTF.

This clone was counted a few times. The chain combines TRBV14 with TRBJ1-2, with D uncertain. Deletions cut 3 bases from V and 3 bases from J, with 5 bases between. The V gene's germline CDR1 is SGHDN and CDR2 FVKESK. The CDR3 covers 12 residues. In DNA form, the CDR3 reads TGTGCCAGCAGCCACCTTGACTATGGCTACACCTTC. It translates to CASSHLDYGYTF.

J is TRBJ1-5 and V is TRBV6-1; 9 bases map to TRBD1. The length of the CDR3 is 15 residues. V trimming: 5 bases; J trimming: 5 bases; junction bases outside the gene matches: 7. The germline V gene encodes CDR1 MNHNS and CDR2 SASEGT. In nucleotides, the CDR3 is TGTGCCAGCAGTCTAACAGGGGGCGAGGATCAGCCCCAGCATTTT. Translated: CASSLTGGEDQPQHF.

This chain uses TRBV6-4 with TRBJ2-1, with 11 bases matching TRBD2. Unmatched junction bases numbered 8, after V lost 6 bases and J lost 7 bases. CDR3 length: 15 amino acids. In germline, CDR1 is MRHNA, CDR2 SNTAGT. Here the CDR3 reads CASSQLAGDTNEQFF. The CDR3 nucleotides read TGTGCCAGCAGCCAACTAGCGGGAGATACGAATGAGCAGTTCTTC.

The rearrangement joins TRBV15 to TRBJ2-5; TRBD2 matches at 12 bases. With V trimmed by 8 bases and J by 2 bases, 9 bases remained unmatched. The germline V gene encodes CDR1 LNHNV and CDR2 YYDKDF (reference sequence). The length of the CDR3 is 16 residues. The CDR3 DNA reads as TGTGCCACCGTCAACTTGACTAGCGGGAGACAAGAGACCCAGTACTTC. It yields the protein CATVNLTSGRQETQYF.

The chain recombines TRBV6-1 with TRBJ1-1, with D tentatively TRBD1 (6 bases). The CDR3 length is 11 residues. Germline CDR1 MNHNS, CDR2 SASEGT. V shed 6 bases and J shed 9 bases, with 11 bases lying between them. Here the CDR3 reads CASRDSSKAFF. The CDR3 DNA is TGTGCCAGCAGGGACAGCTCAAAAGCTTTCTTT.